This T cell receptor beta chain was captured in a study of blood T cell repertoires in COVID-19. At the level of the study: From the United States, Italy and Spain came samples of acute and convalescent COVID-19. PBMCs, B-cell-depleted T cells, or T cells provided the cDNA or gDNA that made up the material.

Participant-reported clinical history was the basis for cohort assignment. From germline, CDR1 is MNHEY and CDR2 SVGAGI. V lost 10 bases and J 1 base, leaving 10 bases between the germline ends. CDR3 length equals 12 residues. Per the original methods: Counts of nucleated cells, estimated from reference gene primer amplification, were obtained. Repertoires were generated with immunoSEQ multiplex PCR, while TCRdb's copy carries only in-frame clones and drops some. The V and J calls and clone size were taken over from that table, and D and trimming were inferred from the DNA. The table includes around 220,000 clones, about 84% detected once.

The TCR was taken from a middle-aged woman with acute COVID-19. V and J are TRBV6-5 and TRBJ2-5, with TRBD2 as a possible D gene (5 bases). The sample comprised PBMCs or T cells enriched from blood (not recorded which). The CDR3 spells CATARGQETQYF. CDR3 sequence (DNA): TGTGCCACCGCCCGGGGCCAAGAGACCCAGTACTTC.